This note documents a single T cell receptor (beta chain) sequence. These data are taken from a study of technical replicates of blood from a handful of donors. This table comes from immunoSEQ multiplex PCR, and its TCRdb copy is limited to in-frame clones, with some not included. Among around 16,000 clones listed, roughly 86% were seen once. This clonotype was obtained from a human donor in good health. The sample was PBMCs.

The CDR3 DNA reads TGTGCCAGTAGTATAGATCGCAGTCGGGGTGAGCAGTTCTTC. It specifies CASSIDRSRGEQFF. The rearrangement links TRBV19 to TRBJ2-1; maybe TRBD2 (5 bases). V lost 0 bases to trimming and J lost 9 bases, with 12 bases between them. The CDR3 has 14 amino acids. Germline values: CDR1 LNHDA, CDR2 SQIVND (reference sequence).